A single sample gave rise to the 31 T cell receptor beta chains below, sequenced in a study of shared clonotypes between healthy human individuals. Profiling relied on immunoSEQ multiplex PCR, and the TCRdb table lists in-frame clones only, not all of them. This sample has about 1 million clones, with around 75% found just once. The sample taken for sequencing was memory CD4+ T cells sorted from blood. As to subset: CD45RA-negative fraction. These receptors were collected from a man aged 18 to 29 in good health.

The chain employs TRBV29-1 and TRBJ1-2; TRBD1 might be the D (5 bases). The germline V and J ends were trimmed by 4 bases and 2 bases, with 11 bases remaining between them. The CDR3 spans 13 residues. CDR1 SQVTM and CDR2 ANQGSEA come from the germline V gene. Here the CDR3 reads CSVASGQNYGYTF. Here the CDR3 DNA reads TGCAGCGTTGCGTCAGGGCAAAACTATGGCTACACCTTC.

The V and J genes are TRBV6-5 and TRBJ2-1; 7 bases match TRBD1. The V gene's germline CDR1 is MNHEY and CDR2 SVGAGI. With 3 bases clipped from V and 5 bases from J, the junction kept 10 bases outside the gene matches. The CDR3 contains 16 residues. The CDR3 spells CASSYSGQPKNNEQFF. Here the CDR3 DNA reads TGTGCCAGCAGTTATTCGGGACAGCCGAAGAACAATGAGCAGTTCTTC.

This clone was seen a few times. Written as DNA, the CDR3 is TGTGCCAGCAGCCTAGGGACCTCAGAGGGTCAGCCCCAGCATTTT. It is translated as CASSLGTSEGQPQHF. This chain links TRBV2 with TRBJ1-5; D may be TRBD1 (5 bases). The CDR3 is 15 amino acids. Deletions cut 6 bases from V and 6 bases from J, with 18 bases between. Germline assignment: CDR1 SNHLY and CDR2 FYNNEI.

The genes are TRBV28 and TRBJ2-5; 7 nucleotides line up with TRBD1. Looked up from germline, CDR1 is MDHEN and CDR2 is SYDVKM. There are 14 residues in the CDR3. J was trimmed by 2 bases and V by 8 bases; bases with no gene match: 8. The DNA of the CDR3 is TGTGCCAGCCGTCGGACAGGCCCTCAAGAGACCCAGTACTTC. Encoded protein: CASRRTGPQETQYF.

The chain employs TRBV6-6 and TRBJ2-3; 7 nucleotides line up with TRBD1. V was pared by 7 bases and J by 2 bases, with 6 bases of the junction left unmatched. In germline, CDR1 is MNHNY, CDR2 SVGAGI (reference sequence). This CDR3 is built from 14 residues. The CDR3 protein is CASKEGAATDTQYF. The CDR3, as DNA: TGTGCCAGCAAAGAGGGGGCGGCCACAGATACGCAGTATTTT.

The rearrangement links TRBV2 to TRBJ1-4; tentatively, D is TRBD1 (5 bases). The CDR3 runs to 15 residues. The V and J ends lost 6 bases and 7 bases respectively, with 18 bases between them. Germline V gives CDR1 SNHLY, CDR2 FYNNEI. The CDR3 sequence is CASRTSGARSEKLFF. DNA for the CDR3: TGTGCCAGCAGGACTTCCGGGGCGAGGAGTGAAAAACTGTTTTTT.

The chain combines TRBV6-6 with TRBJ2-1, with TRBD1 matching 7 bases. Germline V gene data show CDR1 as MNHNY and CDR2 as SVGAGI (reference sequence). The CDR3 contains 16 residues. J was trimmed by 7 bases and V by 5 bases; bases with no gene match: 14. The DNA for the CDR3 is TGTGCCAGCAGTAGCGCCGAGACAGGGTTTACAAATGAGCAGTTCTTC. Translating gives CASSSAETGFTNEQFF.

The count of this clone is one. This rearrangement joins TRBV25-1 to TRBJ1-2; 10 bases agree with TRBD1. V shed 1 base and J 8 bases; nucleotides not matched to a gene: 4. Germline V gene lookup returns CDR1 MGHDK and CDR2 SYGVNS. The CDR3 has 14 residues. CDR3: CASSEFGTGVGYTF. The CDR3 nucleotides are TGTGCCAGCAGTGAATTCGGGACAGGGGTAGGCTACACCTTC.

The V call is TRBV2, the J call TRBJ1-1; D is perhaps TRBD1 (6 bases). Germline V gene data show CDR1 as SNHLY and CDR2 as FYNNEI. The V end lost 6 bases, the J end lost 2 bases, and 22 bases lay between the germline ends. The length of the CDR3 is 17 residues. CDR3 loop: CASRGGGRSDGNTEAFF. The CDR3 DNA sequence: TGTGCCAGCAGGGGAGGGGGTCGTTCCGATGGAAACACTGAAGCTTTCTTT.

This clone was picked up a small number of times. The CDR3 sequence is CASSMTGTGVSPLHF. CDR3 in DNA: TGTGCCAGTAGTATGACCGGGACAGGGGTTTCACCCCTCCACTTT. J is TRBJ1-6 and V is TRBV19, with TRBD1 matching 10 bases. This CDR3 has 15 amino acids. J gave up 9 bases and V 3 bases, and 5 bases lay outside the gene matches. From germline, CDR1 is LNHDA and CDR2 SQIVND (reference sequence).

The chain has TRBV7-3 and TRBJ2-4; 8 nucleotides align to TRBD1. Germline loops: CDR1 SGHTA, CDR2 FQGTGA. The junction had 6 bases not matched to a gene; V was cut back by 5 bases and J by 0 bases. The CDR3 has 16 residues. CDR3 protein: CASSPGQGLAKNIQYF. The DNA of the CDR3 is TGTGCCAGCAGCCCAGGACAGGGTTTAGCCAAAAACATTCAGTACTTC.

This rearrangement joins TRBV20-1 to TRBJ2-7; tentative D call: TRBD2 (5 bases). Looked up from germline, CDR1 is DFQATT and CDR2 is SNEGSKA (reference sequence). V was pared by 7 bases and J by 0 bases, with 7 bases between. The CDR3 is 11 residues long. This CDR3 reads CSVSGSYEQYF. The DNA for the CDR3 is TGCAGTGTAAGCGGCTCCTACGAGCAGTACTTC.

The J gene is TRBJ2-7, the V gene TRBV7-2, with D perhaps matching TRBD1 (5 bases). The germline V gene has CDR1 SGHTA and CDR2 FQGNSA. CDR3 length: 15 residues. V was pared by 5 bases and J by 3 bases, with 17 bases between. CDR3 coding DNA: TGTGCCAGCAGCCCCAGGGCCCTACAAATCTACGAGCAGTACTTC. This gives the protein CASSPRALQIYEQYF.

This clone was observed a handful of times. The chain links TRBV6-5 to TRBJ2-2, with D hard to call. The CDR3 loop spans 13 amino acids. Trimming cost V 4 bases and J 6 bases, with 9 bases left between them. Germline CDR1 is MNHEY and CDR2 is SVGAGI. In DNA, the CDR3 is TGTGCCAGCAGTTCCCCCGGTGCCGGGGAGCTGTTTTTT. This sequence encodes CASSSPGAGELFF.

The rearrangement links TRBV18 to TRBJ2-3; D remains unclear. V was clipped by 5 bases and J by 0 bases, with 3 bases between them. The CDR3 runs to 12 residues. Germline V gene data show CDR1 as KGHSH and CDR2 as LQKENI. The CDR3 protein is CASSTSTDTQYF. CDR3 nucleotide sequence: TGTGCCAGCTCAACTAGCACAGATACGCAGTATTTT.

The V call is TRBV18, the J call TRBJ2-7, with no clear D. Germline-derived CDR1 and CDR2 are KGHSH and LQKENI. The CDR3 runs 13 residues. V was clipped by 6 bases and J by 3 bases, with 12 bases between them. The chain's CDR3 is CASSRFTDYEQYF. The CDR3 nucleotides read TGTGCCAGCTCCAGATTTACCGACTACGAGCAGTACTTC.

The chain carries TRBV5-8 and TRBJ1-5, with a weak D call TRBD1 (6 bases). The CDR3 spans 14 residues. Germline assignment: CDR1 SGHTS and CDR2 YDEGEE. Trimming took 7 bases from V and 4 from J, leaving 15 bases between them. This CDR3 is CASSLGGRNQPQHF. The CDR3 region has the DNA TGTGCCAGCTCATTAGGGGGAAGAAATCAGCCCCAGCATTTT.

As regards this clone: Other DNA sequences in the sample encode the same CDR3. This sequence joins TRBV29-1 and TRBJ2-7; no clear D gene. CDR3 length: 11 residues. Germline loops: CDR1 SQVTM, CDR2 ANQGSEA. V was shortened by 4 bases and J by 3 bases, with 7 bases between the two germline ends. The CDR3 loop reads CSVVNSYEQYF. In DNA form, the CDR3 reads TGCAGCGTTGTAAACAGCTACGAGCAGTACTTC.

The V gene is TRBV5-1, the J gene TRBJ2-5, with D perhaps TRBD1 (6 bases). In germline, CDR1 is SGHRS, CDR2 YFSETQ. This CDR3 region has 14 residues. Trimming removed 0 bases from V and 4 bases from J, with 10 bases in between. The CDR3 reads CASSLDGRGETQYF. As DNA, the CDR3 is TGCGCCAGCAGCTTGGACGGCAGGGGAGAGACCCAGTACTTC. Looking up the rest from reference TRBV5-1 and TRBJ2-5 gives the full variable domain: KAGVTQTPRYLIKTRGQQVTLSCSPISGHRSVSWYQQTPGQGLQFLFEYFSETQRNKGNFPGRFSGRQFSNSRSEMNVSTLELGDSALYLCASSLDGRGETQYFGPGTRLLVL.

V usage is TRBV6-1 and J usage is TRBJ2-2, with 12 bases identical to TRBD2. This CDR3 spans 15 amino acids. CDR1 MNHNS and CDR2 SASEGT come from the germline V gene. After removal of 5 bases from V and 7 bases from J, the junction contained 5 bases not matched to a gene. The CDR3 nucleotides read TGTGCCAGCAGTCTAGCGGGAGGGTATGGCGGGGAGCTGTTTTTT. Amino acid sequence: CASSLAGGYGGELFF.

This clone appeared a few times. This chain connects TRBV2 to TRBJ1-1; no firm D call. The CDR3 runs 13 residues. Looked up from germline, CDR1 is SNHLY and CDR2 is FYNNEI. V was shortened by 0 bases and J by 5 bases, with 7 bases between the two germline ends. Here the CDR3 reads CASSEAEGTEAFF. The CDR3, as DNA: TGTGCCAGCAGTGAAGCGGAGGGTACTGAAGCTTTCTTT.

The rearrangement joins TRBV6-5 to TRBJ2-5; D might be TRBD1 (5 bases). The CDR3 is 12 amino acids. Per the germline V gene, CDR1 is MNHEY and CDR2 is SVGAGI. V lost 4 bases to trimming and J lost 7 bases, with 10 bases between them. The CDR3 region is CASSLRQGTQYF. Written as DNA, the CDR3 is TGTGCCAGCAGTTTACGCCAGGGGACCCAGTACTTC.

CDR3 sequence (DNA): TGTGCCAGCAGTCTCATCCGGGCCGATAATTCACCCCTCCACTTT. Translation gives CASSLIRADNSPLHF. The chain recombines TRBV27 with TRBJ1-6; D uncertain. The germline V and J ends were trimmed by 5 bases and 5 bases, with 13 bases remaining between them. The CDR3 runs 15 residues. Germline V lookup: CDR1 MNHEY, CDR2 SMNVEV (reference sequence).

This clone has only one observation. It differs at one base from a far larger clone, so likely a read error. Other DNA sequences in the same sample also yield this CDR3. J is TRBJ1-4 and V is TRBV4-3; 10 bases match TRBD1. The germline CDR1 and CDR2 sequences are LGHNA and YSLEER. CDR3 length: 15 amino acids. The CDR3 sequence is CASSQEGDRGEKLFF. As DNA, the CDR3 is TGCGCTAGCAGCCAAGAGGGGGACAGGGGTGAAAAACTGTTTTTT.

Comment on this clone: One junction end does not reproduce the germline sequence, and a read error may be involved. The chain recombines TRBV7-7 with TRBJ2-3, with no clear D. The CDR3 covers 16 residues. The germline V gene has CDR1 SSHAT and CDR2 FNYEAQ (reference sequence). The CDR3 DNA sequence: TGTGCTAGCAGCCTGCACCTCACGGCCGGCACAGATACGCAGTATTTT. Its protein product is CASSLHLTAGTDTQYF.

Note on this clone: Other DNA variants within this sample encode the same CDR3. The rearrangement uses TRBV6-1 and TRBJ2-3; no definite D call. V lost 4 bases and J lost 1, with 9 bases in between. Germline CDR1 is MNHNS and CDR2 is SASEGT. This CDR3 has 14 residues. CDR3 loop: CASSGQRGTDTQYF. DNA of the CDR3: TGTGCCAGCAGTGGTCAAAGGGGCACAGATACGCAGTATTTT.

The chain has TRBV7-2 and TRBJ2-4; 8 positions agree with TRBD1. This CDR3 contains 13 residues. From germline, CDR1 is SGHTA and CDR2 FQGNSA. The V gene end was trimmed by 5 bases and the J gene end by 7 bases; junction bases not matched to a gene: 4. The CDR3 sequence: CASSARDRNIQYF. CDR3 coding DNA: TGTGCCAGCAGCGCCCGGGACAGGAACATTCAGTACTTC. The entire variable domain, with the rest obtained from reference TRBV7-2 and TRBJ2-4, is as follows: GAGVSQSPSNKVTEKGKDVELRCDPISGHTALYWYRQSLGQGLEFLIYFQGNSAPDKSGLPSDRFSAERTGGSVSTLTIQRTQQEDSAVYLCASSARDRNIQYFGAGTRLSVL.

With regard to this clone: This sample includes further DNA sequences coding for the same CDR3. The gene calls are TRBV5-1 and TRBJ2-3; TRBD1 is a possible D gene (5 bases). The germline CDR1 and CDR2 sequences are SGHRS and YFSETQ. The length of the CDR3 is 15 residues. Trimming pared 0 bases from V and 3 bases from J, leaving 11 bases between. CDR3 region: CASSLGQGRTDTQYF. CDR3 sequence (DNA): TGCGCCAGCAGCTTGGGTCAGGGAAGGACAGATACGCAGTATTTT.

This clone was found a few times. The genes are TRBV7-9 and TRBJ1-1; TRBD1 is a possible D gene (5 bases). The length of the CDR3 is 13 residues. V lost 6 bases to trimming and J lost 3 bases, with 11 bases between them. CDR1 SEHNR and CDR2 FQNEAQ come from the germline V gene (reference sequence). Written as DNA, the CDR3 is TGTGCCAGCAGTTCCTCAGGGTACACTGAAGCTTTCTTT. It translates to CASSSSGYTEAFF.

The rearrangement uses TRBV13 and TRBJ1-1; 11 bases are shared with TRBD1. The CDR3 length is 15 residues. The germline V gene has CDR1 PRHDT and CDR2 FYEKMQ (reference sequence). The trim removed 5 bases at V and 8 bases at J, leaving 10 bases unmatched. The CDR3 DNA reads TGTGCCAGCAGCAAAAGCACGGACAGGGGGCAAGAAGCTTTCTTT. As protein: CASSKSTDRGQEAFF. Looking up the rest from reference TRBV13 and TRBJ1-1 gives the full variable domain: AAGVIQSPRHLIKEKRETATLKCYPIPRHDTVYWYQQGPGQDPQFLISFYEKMQSDKGSIPDRFSAQQFSDYHSELNMSSLELGDSALYFCASSKSTDRGQEAFFGQGTRLTVV.

This clone was seen a few times. Within the sample, other DNA sequences also encode this same CDR3. The rearrangement links TRBV11-2 to TRBJ1-3; no definite D call. CDR3 size: 15 residues. Per the germline V gene, CDR1 is SGHAT and CDR2 is FQNNGV. V gave up 5 bases and J gave up 0 bases, with 11 bases separating them. The chain's CDR3 is CASSPGDFSGNTIYF. The CDR3 region has the DNA TGTGCCAGCAGCCCGGGTGACTTCTCTGGAAACACCATATATTTT.